These 16 T cell receptor beta chains were all obtained from the same sample, sequenced in a study of beta chain features in type 1 diabetes. Findings of the study overall: Across all four CD4+ subsets, people with type 1 diabetes showed modestly shorter TCRB CDR3s.

Sequencing targeted expressed TCRB transcripts, as all isolated RNA had been reverse transcribed. Data came from immunoSEQ multiplex PCR; TCRdb stores just in-frame clones and leaves some out. Of hundreds of thousands of clones detected, 13% to 15% appear once; the ten largest clones hold over 0.015%. No antigen has been identified for these receptors. Material for sequencing was naive CD4+ T cells from blood. The receptors were gathered from a man aged 25-40 years with type 1 diabetes.

This clone has a handful of counts. The chain links TRBV28 to TRBJ2-7; a possible D gene is TRBD2 (6 bases). V was clipped by 6 bases and J by 3 bases, with 18 bases between them. This CDR3 has 15 amino acids. Germline assignment: CDR1 MDHEN and CDR2 SYDVKM. CDR3 sequence reads: CASRRDSTGIYEQYF. Written as DNA, the CDR3 is TGTGCCAGCAGACGGGACTCCACGGGGATCTACGAGCAGTACTTC.

There are a few counts of this clone. This rearrangement joins TRBV4-1 to TRBJ2-7; the match to TRBD1 covers 9 bases. Looked up from germline, CDR1 is MGHRA and CDR2 is YSYEKL. This CDR3 comprises 15 residues. J lost 2 bases, V lost 3 bases, and 5 bases had no gene match. CDR3 bases: TGCGCCAGCAGCCACGAACGGACAGGGGCCTACGAGCAGTACTTC. It codes for CASSHERTGAYEQYF.

CDR3 region: CASSLQFNEKLFF. The CDR3 coding sequence is TGTGCCAGCAGCTTACAGTTTAATGAAAAACTGTTTTTT. The V call is TRBV5-4, the J call TRBJ1-4; D is uncertain. In germline, CDR1 is SGHNT, CDR2 YYREEE (reference sequence). The CDR3 consists of 13 residues. Trimming pared 2 bases from V and 4 bases from J, leaving 6 bases between.

This clone was seen a few times. The rearrangement links TRBV28 to TRBJ2-5; TRBD1 is a possible D gene (6 bases). Between the trimmed V and J ends, which lost 0 bases and 0 bases, there was a span of 11 bases. Germline V CDR1 and CDR2: MDHEN, SYDVKM. There are 16 residues in the CDR3. CDR3 sequence: CASSLWRGLYQETQYF. CDR3 sequence (DNA): TGTGCCAGCAGTTTATGGAGGGGGTTGTACCAAGAGACCCAGTACTTC.

The V call is TRBV4-2, the J call TRBJ2-7; weak D call: TRBD2 (6 bases). Germline V gives CDR1 LGHNA, CDR2 YNFKEQ. V was clipped by 1 base and J by 3 bases, with 10 bases between them. CDR3 length: 14 residues. CDR3 bases: TGTGCCAGCAGCCAAGGGGACTTTGACTACGAGCAGTACTTC. It yields the protein CASSQGDFDYEQYF.

This clone appeared a few times. CDR3 region: CASSRTGRNQPQHF. CDR3 DNA: TGTGCCAGCAGCCGGACAGGGAGGAATCAGCCCCAGCATTTT. This chain joins TRBV11-2 and TRBJ1-5; the match to TRBD1 covers 8 bases. Trimming at V came to 5 bases and at J to 4 bases, leaving 4 bases not matched to a gene. Germline V gene sequence: CDR1 SGHAT, CDR2 FQNNGV. The length of the CDR3 is 14 residues.

This chain links TRBV7-9 with TRBJ1-5; D remains ambiguous. V was cut by 3 bases and J by 5 bases, with 8 bases left in between. Germline-derived CDR1 and CDR2 are SEHNR and FQNEAQ (reference sequence). The CDR3 consists of 13 residues. DNA for the CDR3: TGTGCCAGCAGCTTTGGGGAGCATCAGCCCCAGCATTTT. This encodes CASSFGEHQPQHF.

Only a few counts were recorded for this clone. This chain joins TRBV6-5 and TRBJ1-2; D is possibly TRBD1 (5 bases). The V and J ends lost 2 bases and 7 bases respectively, with 11 bases between them. The germline CDR1 and CDR2 sequences are MNHEY and SVGAGI. The CDR3 has 13 amino acids. The CDR3 region is CASSYQTASGYTF. CDR3 coding DNA: TGTGCCAGCAGTTACCAGACAGCCAGTGGCTACACCTTC.

A few counts support this clone. The chain has TRBV30 and TRBJ2-2; 12 bases fit TRBD2. With 3 bases clipped from V and 4 bases from J, the junction kept 3 bases outside the gene matches. The germline V gene has CDR1 GTSNPN and CDR2 SVGIG (reference sequence). This CDR3 is built from 15 residues. CDR3 DNA sequence: TGTGCCTGGAGATCACTAGCGGGAGGCACCGGGGAGCTGTTTTTT. Translated, it gives CAWRSLAGGTGELFF.

This chain links TRBV14 with TRBJ2-1; 12 nucleotides line up with TRBD2. The CDR3 extends over 16 amino acids. V was pared by 1 base and J by 7 bases, with 5 bases of the junction left unmatched. CDR1 and CDR2 (germline): SGHDN, FVKESK. CDR3 amino acids: CASSQVRTSGTNEQFF. Written as DNA, the CDR3 is TGTGCCAGCAGCCAAGTGAGGACTAGCGGGACGAATGAGCAGTTCTTC.

This clone has a handful of counts. The chain uses TRBV28 and TRBJ1-1, with a weak D call TRBD1 (6 bases). With 7 bases removed from V and 3 bases from J, the gap between germline ends came to 18 bases. The CDR3 consists of 15 residues. Germline V gene sequence: CDR1 MDHEN, CDR2 SYDVKM. The CDR3 sequence is CASTPAGGSDTEAFF. Written as DNA, the CDR3 is TGTGCCAGCACACCAGCGGGGGGCAGCGACACTGAAGCTTTCTTT.

The chain carries TRBV18 and TRBJ2-1, with D uncertain. Germline lookup yields CDR1 KGHSH and CDR2 LQKENI. CDR3 size: 15 residues. Trimming removed 3 bases at V and 3 bases at J, with 12 bases between. CDR3 protein: CASSPPERGYNEQFF. DNA of the CDR3: TGTGCCAGCTCACCTCCTGAGCGCGGCTACAATGAGCAGTTCTTC.

The genes are TRBV5-1 and TRBJ2-6; D is undetermined. Germline loops: CDR1 SGHRS, CDR2 YFSETQ. Trimming pared 1 base from V and 3 bases from J, leaving 8 bases between. The CDR3 extends over 15 amino acids. In nucleotides, the CDR3 is TGCGCCAGCAGCTTGCTAGTTGATGGGGCCAACGTCCTGACTTTC. Translated: CASSLLVDGANVLTF.

This chain joins TRBV20-1 and TRBJ2-1; no firm D call. V lost 6 bases to trimming and J lost 10 bases, with 13 bases between them. The CDR3 totals 11 residues. Looked up from germline, CDR1 is DFQATT and CDR2 is SNEGSKA (reference sequence). In DNA form, the CDR3 reads TGCAGTGCCCTACTACGTGAGGAGCAGTTCTTC. Translation: CSALLREEQFF.

The table lists this clone with a few counts. V usage is TRBV28 and J usage is TRBJ1-2; 10 nucleotides agree with TRBD1. Looked up from germline, CDR1 is MDHEN and CDR2 is SYDVKM. The CDR3 contains 14 residues. V trimming: 6 bases; J trimming: 8 bases; junction bases outside the gene matches: 9. CDR3 DNA sequence: TGTGCCAGCAGGACCGGGACAGGGGCGACAGGCTACACCTTC. This translates into CASRTGTGATGYTF.

This clone was detected only a few times. This chain joins TRBV4-2 and TRBJ2-1; 7 bases match TRBD2. Germline CDR1 LGHNA, CDR2 YNFKEQ. V shed 0 bases, J shed 2 bases, and the junction held 10 bases outside the gene matches. This CDR3 is built from 18 residues. CDR3 coding DNA: TGTGCCAGCAGCCAAGATGTGGGAAGACTAGCTCCCTACAATGAGCAGTTCTTC. This encodes CASSQDVGRLAPYNEQFF.